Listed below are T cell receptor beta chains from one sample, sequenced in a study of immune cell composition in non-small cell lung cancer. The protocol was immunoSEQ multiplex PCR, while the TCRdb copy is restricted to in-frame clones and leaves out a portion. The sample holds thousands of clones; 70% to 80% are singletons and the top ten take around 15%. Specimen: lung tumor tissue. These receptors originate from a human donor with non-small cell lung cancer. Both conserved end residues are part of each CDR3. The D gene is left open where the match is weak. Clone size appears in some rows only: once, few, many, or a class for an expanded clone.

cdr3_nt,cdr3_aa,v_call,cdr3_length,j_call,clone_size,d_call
TGTGCCAGCAAACCCACAGGGGAAATTAACTATGGCTACACCTTC,CASKPTGEINYGYTF,TRBV5-5,15,TRBJ1-2,-,TRBD1
TGTGCCATCAGTGTTGGCAGGGGGGCTGGGGCCAACGTCCTGACTTTC,CAISVGRGAGANVLTF,TRBV10-3,16,TRBJ2-6,few,-
TGTGCCAGCAGCTTTGACAGGGGGTTGGAACTGTTTTTT,CASSFDRGLELFF,TRBV7-2,13,TRBJ1-4,-,TRBD1
TGCGCCAGCAGACCACCCGGGGGTGGCTATGGCTACACCTTC,CASRPPGGGYGYTF,TRBV4-3,14,TRBJ1-2,few,-
TGCGCCAGCACCTCTCCCCAGGGGGGTAGAGGCACCGGGGAGCTGTTTTTT,CASTSPQGGRGTGELFF,TRBV5-1,17,TRBJ2-2,-,-
TGTGCCAGCAGCTTGACTAGCGGGAGGTACGAGCAGTACTTC,CASSLTSGRYEQYF,TRBV5-4,14,TRBJ2-7,few,TRBD2
TGTGCCAGCAGCTGGACAGGGGAACCCTACGAGCAGTACTTC,CASSWTGEPYEQYF,TRBV7-2,14,TRBJ2-7,-,TRBD1
TGTGCCAGCAGCTCCGCTGGCAGGGGCGAAGAGACCCAGTACTTC,CASSSAGRGEETQYF,TRBV9,15,TRBJ2-5,-,-
TGCGTCAGCAGCGCGGGACAGTACTACGAGCAGTACTTC,CVSSAGQYYEQYF,TRBV5-1,13,TRBJ2-7,-,-
TGTGCCAGCAGTGTCCTAGGGGGAAGTGATACGCAGTATTTT,CASSVLGGSDTQYF,TRBV2,14,TRBJ2-3,once,-
TGTGCCAGCAGCCCCCGGACTAGCGGATACTACGAGCAGTACTTC,CASSPRTSGYYEQYF,TRBV25-1,15,TRBJ2-7,-,TRBD2
TGCGCCAGCAGCGAGAACCAAGAGACCCAGTACTTC,CASSENQETQYF,TRBV5-1,12,TRBJ2-5,once,-
TGTGCCAGCAGCTTGGGTCGCGGGGGAAGCTACGAGCAGTACTTC,CASSLGRGGSYEQYF,TRBV5-4,15,TRBJ2-7,-,TRBD2
TGTGCCAGCTCCCTTCTCGGGTTGAACACTGAAGCTTTCTTT,CASSLLGLNTEAFF,TRBV18,14,TRBJ1-1,-,-
TGTGCCAGCAGCTTAAAAGGGACTAGCGGAAATGAGCAGTTCTTC,CASSLKGTSGNEQFF,TRBV7-3,15,TRBJ2-1,-,TRBD2
TGCGCCAGCAGCCCTCTCTTGACGGGAGGTTTTGGAGAAAAACTGTTTTTT,CASSPLLTGGFGEKLFF,TRBV5-1,17,TRBJ1-4,-,-
TGTGCCAGCAGCTTAGTGTTGCAGGGGAACACTGAAGCTTTCTTT,CASSLVLQGNTEAFF,TRBV7-9,15,TRBJ1-1,-,-
TGTGCCAGCTCACCATTGCGGGACTCGGGCACTGAAGCTTTCTTT,CASSPLRDSGTEAFF,TRBV18,15,TRBJ1-1,-,-
TGTGCCTGGAGTGGAGGGTGGACTGAAGCTTTCTTT,CAWSGGWTEAFF,TRBV30,12,TRBJ1-1,-,-
TGTGCCAGCACCCTAATGGGACTAGCAGGTCCCTACGAGCAGTACTTC,CASTLMGLAGPYEQYF,TRBV27,16,TRBJ2-7,-,TRBD2
TGTGCCAGCAGCCTAAATACGCAGTATTTT,CASSLNTQYF,TRBV7-9,10,TRBJ2-3,-,-
TGTGCCAGCTCACCACCCACCGGGATACAAGAGACCCAGTACTTC,CASSPPTGIQETQYF,TRBV18,15,TRBJ2-5,-,-
TGTGCCAGCAGCCCCGGCCGGAGTGACAGCGGGGGCACAGATACGCAGTATTTT,CASSPGRSDSGGTDTQYF,TRBV7-3,18,TRBJ2-3,-,TRBD2
TGTGCCAGCAACGATCCCGGGACAGGGAACTACGAGCAGTACTTC,CASNDPGTGNYEQYF,TRBV14,15,TRBJ2-7,-,TRBD1
TGTGCCAGCAGCCCGGACTTTACTGAAGCTTTCTTT,CASSPDFTEAFF,TRBV14,12,TRBJ1-1,-,-
TGTGCCAGCAAAGCGGGAGAGGATACGCAGTATTTT,CASKAGEDTQYF,TRBV2,12,TRBJ2-3,-,TRBD2
TGTGCCAGCAGTCTCGATTCTCTATCCGACGAGCAGTACTTC,CASSLDSLSDEQYF,TRBV6-1,14,TRBJ2-7,few,-
TGCGCCAGCACCGACCCGGGACAGGGGGCGAATGAGCAGTTCTTC,CASTDPGQGANEQFF,TRBV5-1,15,TRBJ2-1,-,TRBD1
TGTGCCAGCAGCTTAGTAGGGACAGGGGCGGAGCAGTACTTC,CASSLVGTGAEQYF,TRBV7-2,14,TRBJ2-7,once,TRBD1
TGTGCCAGCAGTGGACCAGGGGGCTCAGGGACCCAGTACTTC,CASSGPGGSGTQYF,TRBV28,14,TRBJ2-5,-,TRBD1
TGTGCCTGGAGTGTAACAGGACGAACTGAAGCTTTCTTT,CAWSVTGRTEAFF,TRBV30,13,TRBJ1-1,-,-
TGTGCCAGCAGTCCCGGACAGGGGCGCTACACCTTC,CASSPGQGRYTF,TRBV6-5,12,TRBJ1-2,few,TRBD1
TGTGCCAGCAGCTCCGGGACTACCTTATACACAGATACGCAGTATTTT,CASSSGTTLYTDTQYF,TRBV11-2,16,TRBJ2-3,-,TRBD2
TGTGCCAGCAGTTACAGCTCGGGGTCCTATAATTCACCCCTCCACTTT,CASSYSSGSYNSPLHF,TRBV2,16,TRBJ1-6,-,-
TGTGCCAGCAGCCGGACAGGTCCACAAGAGACCCAGTACTTC,CASSRTGPQETQYF,TRBV4-2,14,TRBJ2-5,few,TRBD1
TGTGCCAGCAGCTTAGGACAGACATCTAGCACAGATACGCAGTATTTT,CASSLGQTSSTDTQYF,TRBV11-2,16,TRBJ2-3,once,-
TGTGCCAGCAGTCATCTAGGGAGGTTCAATGAGCAGTTCTTC,CASSHLGRFNEQFF,TRBV25-1,14,TRBJ2-1,-,-
TGTGCCAGCTCCGGGACAGTCCAGACCTCTGGAAACACCATATATTTT,CASSGTVQTSGNTIYF,TRBV18,16,TRBJ1-3,-,TRBD1
TGTGCCAGCAGGGACAGGGCCCCTTGGGAAAAACTGTTTTTT,CASRDRAPWEKLFF,TRBV2,14,TRBJ1-4,once,TRBD1
TGTGCCAGCAGCTTCGCAGGCCCAGATACGCAGTATTTT,CASSFAGPDTQYF,TRBV11-2,13,TRBJ2-3,-,-
TGCGCCAGCAGCCTAGGGGGCGGTAATTCACCCCTCCACTTT,CASSLGGGNSPLHF,TRBV5-1,14,TRBJ1-6,few,TRBD1
TGTGCCAGCAGCACCGGGACAGAGACCTACGAGCAGTACTTC,CASSTGTETYEQYF,TRBV5-6,14,TRBJ2-7,-,TRBD1
TGTGCCAGCAGCTCCGGGACTACCTTATACACAGATACGCAGTATTTT,CASSSGTTLYTDTQYF,TRBV7-3,16,TRBJ2-3,large,TRBD2
TGTGCCAGCACCCGGACTAGCGGAAGCACAGATACGCAGTATTTT,CASTRTSGSTDTQYF,TRBV14,15,TRBJ2-3,-,TRBD2
TGTGCCAGCAGCTTAGACCCAGGGTCGAAGGATAATTCACCCCTCCACTTT,CASSLDPGSKDNSPLHF,TRBV11-2,17,TRBJ1-6,few,-
TGTGCCAGCAGCCCGGAACTGGGCACAGGGAATGGGGAGCTGTTTTTT,CASSPELGTGNGELFF,TRBV5-6,16,TRBJ2-2,-,-
TGCGCCAGCAGCACGTTGCCTAATACAGGGGTTGAGCAGTTCTTC,CASSTLPNTGVEQFF,TRBV5-1,15,TRBJ2-1,-,TRBD1
TGTGCCAGTAGTACCGAGTGGTCTGGCAAAAACATTCAGTACTTC,CASSTEWSGKNIQYF,TRBV19,15,TRBJ2-4,-,-
TGTGCCACCTTATCGATTCCGGGACTAGCGGGGGGGAGCCAAGAGACCCAGTACTTC,CATLSIPGLAGGSQETQYF,TRBV7-6,19,TRBJ2-5,-,TRBD2
TGTGCCAGCAGCTTGGGGCGTGACAGCACTGGAAACACCATATATTTT,CASSLGRDSTGNTIYF,TRBV5-5,16,TRBJ1-3,once,-
TGTGCCAGCGGGTGGTCGACAGGCCCCGGGGATACGCAGTATTTT,CASGWSTGPGDTQYF,TRBV9,15,TRBJ2-3,-,-
TGTGCCAGCAGCTTTAGCGGGAGTGGATACGAGCAGTACTTC,CASSFSGSGYEQYF,TRBV7-9,14,TRBJ2-7,-,TRBD2
TGTGCCAGCAGCTTGGCAAGGAACAGCCAAAATAGCAATCAGCCCCAGCATTTT,CASSLARNSQNSNQPQHF,TRBV5-6,18,TRBJ1-5,once,-
TGCAGCGTTGAAGGGCCTAGCGGGAGAACGGTGGGTGAGCAGTTCTTC,CSVEGPSGRTVGEQFF,TRBV29-1,16,TRBJ2-1,-,TRBD2
TGTGCCAGCAGCGTAAGCAGCGGACCTAACTATGGCTACACCTTC,CASSVSSGPNYGYTF,TRBV9,15,TRBJ1-2,-,-
TGTGCCAGCAGTTTTGAACAGAGAGCTTTCTTT,CASSFEQRAFF,TRBV28,11,TRBJ1-1,-,-
TGCGCCAGCAGCCAAAATATGGGACAGCTGGGGGCCTACGAGCAGTACTTC,CASSQNMGQLGAYEQYF,TRBV4-1,17,TRBJ2-7,large,TRBD1